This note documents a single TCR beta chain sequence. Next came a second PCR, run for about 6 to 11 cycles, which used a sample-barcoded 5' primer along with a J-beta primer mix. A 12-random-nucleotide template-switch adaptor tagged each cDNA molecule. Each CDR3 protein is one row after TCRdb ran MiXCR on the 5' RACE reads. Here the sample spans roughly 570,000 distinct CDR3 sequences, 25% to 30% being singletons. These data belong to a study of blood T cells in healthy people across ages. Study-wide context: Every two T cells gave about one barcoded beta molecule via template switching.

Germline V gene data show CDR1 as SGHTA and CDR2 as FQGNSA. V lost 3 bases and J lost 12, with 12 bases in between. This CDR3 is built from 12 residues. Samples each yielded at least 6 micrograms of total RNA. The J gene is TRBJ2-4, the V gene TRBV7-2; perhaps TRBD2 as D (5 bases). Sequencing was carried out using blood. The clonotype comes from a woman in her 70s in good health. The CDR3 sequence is CASSLRVEDQYF. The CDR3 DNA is TGTGCCAGCAGCTTGAGGGTTGAGGATCAGTACTTC.